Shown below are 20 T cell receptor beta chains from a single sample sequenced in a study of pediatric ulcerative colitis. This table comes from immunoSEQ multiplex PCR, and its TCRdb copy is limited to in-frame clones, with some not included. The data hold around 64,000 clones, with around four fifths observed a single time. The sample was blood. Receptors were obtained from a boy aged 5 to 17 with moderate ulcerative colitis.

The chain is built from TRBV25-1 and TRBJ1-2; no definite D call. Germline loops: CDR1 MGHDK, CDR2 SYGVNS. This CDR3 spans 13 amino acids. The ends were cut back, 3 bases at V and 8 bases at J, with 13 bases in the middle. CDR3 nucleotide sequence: TGTGCCAGCAGTGACCAACAATTTCGGGGCTACACCTTC. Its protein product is CASSDQQFRGYTF.

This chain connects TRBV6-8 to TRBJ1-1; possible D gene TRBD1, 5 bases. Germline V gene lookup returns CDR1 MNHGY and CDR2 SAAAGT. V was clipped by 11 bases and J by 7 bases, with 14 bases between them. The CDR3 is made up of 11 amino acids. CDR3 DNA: TGTGCCTGCGGGGCGGAGAGTGAAGCTTTCTTT. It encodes CACGAESEAFF.

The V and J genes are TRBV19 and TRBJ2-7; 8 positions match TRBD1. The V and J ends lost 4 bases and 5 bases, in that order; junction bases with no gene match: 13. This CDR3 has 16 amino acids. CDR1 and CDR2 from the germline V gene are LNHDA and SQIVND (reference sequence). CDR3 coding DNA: TGTGCCAGTAGTAGCCCGGTGGGACAGGCTCTCGACGAGCAGTACTTC. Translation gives CASSSPVGQALDEQYF. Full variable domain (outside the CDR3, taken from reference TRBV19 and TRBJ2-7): DGGITQSPKYLFRKEGQNVTLSCEQNLNHDAMYWYRQDPGQGLRLIYYSQIVNDFQKGDIAEGYSVSREKKESFPLTVTSAQKNPTAFYLCASSSPVGQALDEQYFGPGTRLTVT.

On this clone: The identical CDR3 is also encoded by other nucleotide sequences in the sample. CDR3 in DNA: TGTGCTAGTGGTTTTAGGGGCGAGCAGTACTTC. Its translation: CASGFRGEQYF. This rearrangement joins TRBV12-5 to TRBJ2-7, with D tentatively TRBD1 (5 bases). CDR1 is LGHNT, CDR2 FRNRAP, per germline. V was pared by 3 bases and J by 6 bases, with 6 bases between. This CDR3 region has 11 residues. Full variable domain (rest looked up from reference TRBV12-5 and TRBJ2-7): DARVTQTPRHKVTEMGQEVTMRCQPILGHNTVFWYRQTMMQGLELLAYFRNRAPLDDSGMPKDRFSAEMPDATLATLKIQPSEPRDSAVYFCASGFRGEQYFGPGTRLTVT.

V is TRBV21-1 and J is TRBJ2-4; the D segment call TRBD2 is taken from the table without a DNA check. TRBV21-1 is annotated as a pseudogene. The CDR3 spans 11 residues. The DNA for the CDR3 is TGTGCCAGCAGCGGGTGGAGCATTCAGTACTTC. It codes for CASSGWSIQYF.

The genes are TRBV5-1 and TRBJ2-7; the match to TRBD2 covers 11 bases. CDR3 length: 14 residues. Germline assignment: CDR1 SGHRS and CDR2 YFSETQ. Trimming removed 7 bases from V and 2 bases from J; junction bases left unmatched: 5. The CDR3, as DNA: TGCGCCAGCGCGCTAGCGGGAGGTACCTACGAGCAGTACTTC. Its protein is CASALAGGTYEQYF.

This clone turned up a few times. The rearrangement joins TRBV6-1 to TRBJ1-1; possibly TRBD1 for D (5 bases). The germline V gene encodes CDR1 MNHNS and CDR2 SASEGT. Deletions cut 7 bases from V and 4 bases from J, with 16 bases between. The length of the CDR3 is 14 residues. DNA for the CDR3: TGTGCCAGCAAATTGACGGTCGGGGGCACTGAAGCTTTCTTT. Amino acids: CASKLTVGGTEAFF.

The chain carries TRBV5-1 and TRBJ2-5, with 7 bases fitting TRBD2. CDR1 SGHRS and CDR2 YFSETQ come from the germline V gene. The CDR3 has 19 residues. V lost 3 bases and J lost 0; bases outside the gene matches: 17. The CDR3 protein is CASSSFLTGGRKYQETQYF. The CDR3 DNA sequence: TGCGCCAGCAGCTCGTTTTTAACCGGGGGGAGAAAGTACCAAGAGACCCAGTACTTC.

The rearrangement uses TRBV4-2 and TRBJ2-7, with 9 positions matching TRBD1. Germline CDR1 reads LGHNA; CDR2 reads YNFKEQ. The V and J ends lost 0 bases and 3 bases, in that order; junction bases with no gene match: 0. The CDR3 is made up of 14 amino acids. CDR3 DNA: TGTGCCAGCAGCCAAGAGGGACAGGGCTACGAGCAGTACTTC. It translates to CASSQEGQGYEQYF.

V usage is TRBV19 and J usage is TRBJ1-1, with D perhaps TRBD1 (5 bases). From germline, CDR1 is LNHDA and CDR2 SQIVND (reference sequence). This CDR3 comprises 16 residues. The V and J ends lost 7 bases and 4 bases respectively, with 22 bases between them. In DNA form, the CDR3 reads TGTGCCAGTAAGACGGGGACTATAGCCCTAAGCACTGAAGCTTTCTTT. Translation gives CASKTGTIALSTEAFF.

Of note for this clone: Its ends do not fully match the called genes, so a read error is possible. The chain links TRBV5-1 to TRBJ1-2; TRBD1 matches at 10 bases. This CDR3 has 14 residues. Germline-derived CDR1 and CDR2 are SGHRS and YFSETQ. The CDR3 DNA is TGCGCCAGTCACGAGCCGGGACAGGGGCCTGGTTACGCCTTC. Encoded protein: CASHEPGQGPGYAF.

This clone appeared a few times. The CDR3 DNA is TGCGCCAGCAGCTTGGGTCGGGGAACTGAAGCTTTCTTT. Amino acid sequence: CASSLGRGTEAFF. The rearrangement links TRBV5-1 to TRBJ1-1; D is uncertain. Per the germline V gene, CDR1 is SGHRS and CDR2 is YFSETQ. The CDR3 runs to 13 residues. The V and J ends lost 0 bases and 5 bases respectively, with 8 bases between them.

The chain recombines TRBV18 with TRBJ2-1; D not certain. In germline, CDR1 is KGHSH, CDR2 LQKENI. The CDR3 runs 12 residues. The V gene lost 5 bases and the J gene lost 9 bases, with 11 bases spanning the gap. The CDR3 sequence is CASSSPIREQFF. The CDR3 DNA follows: TGTGCCAGCTCATCCCCGATCCGTGAGCAGTTCTTC.

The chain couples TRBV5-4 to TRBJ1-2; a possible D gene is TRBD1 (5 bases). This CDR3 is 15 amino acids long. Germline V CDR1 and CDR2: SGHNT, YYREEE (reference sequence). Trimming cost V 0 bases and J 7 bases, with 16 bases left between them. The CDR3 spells CASSLAFRGAGGYTF. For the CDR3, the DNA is TGTGCCAGCAGCTTGGCATTTAGGGGCGCGGGTGGCTACACCTTC.

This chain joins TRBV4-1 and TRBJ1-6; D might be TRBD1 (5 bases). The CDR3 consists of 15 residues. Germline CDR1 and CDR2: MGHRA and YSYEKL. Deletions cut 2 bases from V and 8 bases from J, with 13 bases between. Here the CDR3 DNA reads TGCGCCAGCAGCCAATGGGGGACCGGGGATTCACCCCTCCACTTT. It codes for CASSQWGTGDSPLHF.

As DNA, the CDR3 is TGTGCCACCCGGTTGATGCTGGGCACAGATACGCAGTATTTT. Amino acid sequence: CATRLMLGTDTQYF. The chain combines TRBV28 with TRBJ2-3; D is unclear. This CDR3 comprises 14 residues. The germline V gene encodes CDR1 MDHEN and CDR2 SYDVKM. Trimming removed 10 bases at V and 1 base at J, with 15 bases between.

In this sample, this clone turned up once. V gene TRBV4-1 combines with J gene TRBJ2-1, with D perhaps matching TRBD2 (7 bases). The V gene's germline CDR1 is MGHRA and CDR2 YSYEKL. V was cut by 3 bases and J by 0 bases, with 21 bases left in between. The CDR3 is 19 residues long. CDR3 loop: CASSHKRGGDPPSYNEQFF. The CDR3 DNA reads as TGCGCCAGCAGCCATAAAAGAGGGGGGGACCCGCCCTCCTACAATGAGCAGTTCTTC.

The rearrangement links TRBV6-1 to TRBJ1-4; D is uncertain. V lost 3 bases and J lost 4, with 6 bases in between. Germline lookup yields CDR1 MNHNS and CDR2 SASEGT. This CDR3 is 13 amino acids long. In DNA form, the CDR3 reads TGTGCCAGCAGTGACAGAATTAATGAAAAACTGTTTTTT. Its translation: CASSDRINEKLFF.

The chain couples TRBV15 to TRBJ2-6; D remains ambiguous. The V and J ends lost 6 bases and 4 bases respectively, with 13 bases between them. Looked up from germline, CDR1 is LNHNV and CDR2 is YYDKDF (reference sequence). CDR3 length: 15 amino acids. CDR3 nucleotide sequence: TGTGCCACCAGGAAGGCAAACCCCGGGGCCAACGTCCTGACTTTC. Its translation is CATRKANPGANVLTF.

CDR3 protein: CATSLTGLSSYEQYF. For the CDR3, the DNA is TGTGCCACCTCATTAACAGGGTTGAGCTCCTACGAGCAGTACTTC. The chain joins TRBV6-5 to TRBJ2-7, with D possibly matching TRBD1 (6 bases). The V end was cut by 10 bases, the J end by 0 bases, with 19 bases between. Germline V lookup: CDR1 MNHEY, CDR2 SVGAGI. There are 15 residues in the CDR3.